This TCR beta chain came from a study of blood T cell repertoires in COVID-19. Study-wide background: The study drew acute and convalescent COVID-19 samples from the United States, Italy and Spain.

The V segment lost 6 bases and the J segment 1 base; nucleotides outside the gene matches: 8. The CDR3 covers 14 residues. Germline V CDR1 and CDR2: SQVTM, ANQGSEA. Authors' data handling: Nucleated cell counts were estimated from reference gene primer amplification. The assay was immunoSEQ multiplex PCR, and TCRdb's table has in-frame clones only and misses some. The DNA was the basis for D and trimming; V, J and clone size are from that table. The sample records 400,000 or so clones, approximately 90% being singletons. This sequence joins TRBV29-1 and TRBJ1-1; 7 bases match TRBD1. Input material: peripheral blood. The sequence was obtained from a middle-aged woman with COVID-19, enrolled during active disease. The CDR3: CSVQTGAGNTEAFF. In DNA, the CDR3 is TGCAGCGTCCAAACAGGGGCGGGGAACACTGAAGCTTTCTTT.